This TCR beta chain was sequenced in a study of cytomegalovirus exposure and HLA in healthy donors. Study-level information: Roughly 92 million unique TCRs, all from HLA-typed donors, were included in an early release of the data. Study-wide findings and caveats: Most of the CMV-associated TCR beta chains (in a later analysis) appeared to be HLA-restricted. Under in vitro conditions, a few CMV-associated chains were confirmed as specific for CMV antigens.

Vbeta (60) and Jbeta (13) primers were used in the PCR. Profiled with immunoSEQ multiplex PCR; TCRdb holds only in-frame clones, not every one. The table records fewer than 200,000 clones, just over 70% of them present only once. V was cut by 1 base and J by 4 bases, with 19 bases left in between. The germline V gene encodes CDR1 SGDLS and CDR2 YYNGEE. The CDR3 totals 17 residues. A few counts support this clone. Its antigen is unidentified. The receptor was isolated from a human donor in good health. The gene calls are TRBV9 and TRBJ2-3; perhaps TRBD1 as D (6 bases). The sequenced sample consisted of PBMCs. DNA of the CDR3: TGTGCCAGCAGCGTACCGTATAACAGGGATGTACCAGATACGCAGTATTTT. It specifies CASSVPYNRDVPDTQYF.